These 18 T cell receptor beta chains came from one sample sequenced in a study of response to subunit inactivated influenza vaccine. TCRdb processed the RT-PCR reads anew with MiXCR; each CDR3 protein has one entry. The data show approximately 570,000 distinct CDR3 sequences, approximately 7.7% seen once. Sequenced material: PBMCs from blood, taken around 25 months after vaccination. These receptors were obtained from a man between 50 and 69 years old who received an inactivated influenza vaccine.

This clonotype has more than one count but fewer than ten. The chain employs TRBV7-8 and TRBJ2-7; 8 nucleotides line up with TRBD1. CDR1 and CDR2 from the germline V gene are SGHVS and FQNEAQ. This CDR3 contains 15 residues. V lost 1 base to trimming and J lost 3 bases; unmatched junction nucleotides: 5. The CDR3 protein is CASSLEQGGIYEQYF. DNA for the CDR3: TGTGCCAGCAGCTTAGAACAGGGGGGAATCTACGAGCAGTACTTC.

This clonotype showed up just a few times. The chain carries TRBV20-1 and TRBJ2-3; 8 bases fit TRBD2. Germline V gene data show CDR1 as DFQATT and CDR2 as SNEGSKA (reference sequence). The CDR3 length is 18 residues. Losses at the gene ends were 1 base for V and 2 bases for J; bases not matched to a gene: 14. CDR3: CSARGRGGGLPHTDTQYF. In DNA form, the CDR3 reads TGCAGTGCTAGAGGCCGGGGGGGAGGGCTGCCCCACACAGATACGCAGTATTTT.

A few counts support this clonotype. V usage is TRBV12-3 or TRBV12-4 and J usage is TRBJ2-7; the match to TRBD2 covers 8 bases. The CDR3 consists of 14 residues. V trimming: 6 bases; J trimming: 1 base; junction bases outside the gene matches: 5. The CDR3 DNA reads TGTGCCAGCAGCTACGGGACTAGTTCCTACGAGCAGTACTTC. Amino acids: CASSYGTSSYEQYF.

This rearrangement joins TRBV6-2 or TRBV6-3 to TRBJ2-3, with TRBD1 identical over 7 bases. Germline V lookup: CDR1 MNHEY, CDR2 SVGEGT. V shed 8 bases and J 7 bases; nucleotides not matched to a gene: 9. The CDR3 consists of 13 residues. Here the CDR3 reads CASARGQAHTQYF. CDR3 DNA: TGTGCCAGCGCCCGAGGACAGGCACATACGCAGTATTTT.

CDR3 loop: CASNDANGETQYF. CDR3 coding DNA: TGTGCCAGCAATGACGCGAACGGGGAGACCCAGTACTTC. This chain joins TRBV25-1 and TRBJ2-5; no reliable D call. The germline V and J ends were trimmed by 7 bases and 5 bases, with 14 bases remaining between them. CDR3 length equals 13 residues. Germline lookup yields CDR1 MGHDK and CDR2 SYGVNS.

This clonotype was observed many times. V usage is TRBV7-8 and J usage is TRBJ2-7, with 8 bases lining up with TRBD2. The CDR3 is 15 residues long. Trimming removed 1 base from V and 3 bases from J; junction bases left unmatched: 5. Per germline, CDR1 SGHVS and CDR2 FQNEAQ. CDR3 sequence reads: CASSLGGGGYYEQYF. In DNA, the CDR3 is TGTGCCAGCAGCTTAGGCGGCGGGGGGTACTACGAGCAGTACTTC.

This clonotype appeared a few times. The genes are TRBV7-9 and TRBJ1-3; D is undetermined. Looked up from germline, CDR1 is SEHNR and CDR2 is FQNEAQ (reference sequence). V lost 8 bases, J lost 1 base, and 9 bases lay in between. The CDR3 is made up of 13 amino acids. CDR3 amino acids: CASESSSGNTIYF. The CDR3 bases are TGTGCCAGCGAGAGCAGTTCTGGAAACACCATATATTTT.

The rearrangement links TRBV29-1 to TRBJ2-7, with 9 bases that match TRBD2. The ends lost 3 bases at V and 2 bases at J; junction bases unmatched: 2. This CDR3 comprises 13 residues. Germline V gene data show CDR1 as SQVTM and CDR2 as ANQGSEA. This CDR3 is CSVDAGGTYEQYF. The CDR3 nucleotides are TGCAGCGTTGACGCGGGGGGGACCTACGAGCAGTACTTC.

This clonotype was picked up many times. The rearrangement joins TRBV5-1 to TRBJ2-3, with D unresolved. This CDR3 region has 15 residues. Between the trimmed V and J ends, which lost 1 base and 2 bases, there was a span of 11 bases. CDR1 SGHRS and CDR2 YFSETQ come from the germline V gene. CDR3 in DNA: TGCGCCAGCAGCTTGACTTTCCCTTACACAGATACGCAGTATTTT. This codes for CASSLTFPYTDTQYF.

The sample holds a few counts of this clonotype. V is TRBV5-1 and J is TRBJ1-4; 7 nucleotides align to TRBD1. Per germline, CDR1 SGHRS and CDR2 YFSETQ. The CDR3 is 15 amino acids. J gave up 4 bases and V 1 base, and 4 bases lay outside the gene matches. In nucleotides, the CDR3 is TGCGCCAGCAGCTTGTGGGGACAGATTAATGAAAAACTGTTTTTT. The encoded protein is CASSLWGQINEKLFF.

The rearrangement joins TRBV27 to TRBJ2-6; no reliable D call. The ends were cut back, 7 bases at V and 0 bases at J, with 19 bases in the middle. CDR1 MNHEY and CDR2 SMNVEV come from the germline V gene (reference sequence). The CDR3 extends over 18 amino acids. CDR3 protein: CASTLLDHFFSGANVLTF. DNA for the CDR3: TGTGCCAGCACCCTCTTGGACCATTTTTTCTCTGGGGCCAACGTCCTGACTTTC.

In this sample, this clonotype turned up a few times. The chain uses TRBV10-3 and TRBJ2-2; 8 bases agree with TRBD1. The CDR3 is 16 amino acids. The V gene end was trimmed by 6 bases and the J gene end by 5 bases; junction bases not matched to a gene: 11. Looked up from germline, CDR1 is ENHRY and CDR2 is SYGVKD. This chain's CDR3 is CAISYRDRGGTGELFF. The CDR3 coding sequence is TGTGCCATCAGCTATCGCGACAGGGGTGGAACCGGGGAGCTGTTTTTT.

This chain joins TRBV28 and TRBJ1-4; 9 bases map to TRBD1. From germline, CDR1 is MDHEN and CDR2 SYDVKM. J lost 4 bases, V lost 6 bases, and 3 bases had no gene match. This CDR3 has 14 amino acids. The DNA for the CDR3 is TGTGCCAGCAGAAAGACAGGGGGTAATGAAAAACTGTTTTTT. Protein sequence: CASRKTGGNEKLFF.

This chain joins TRBV3-1 and TRBJ2-2; D is undetermined. Germline V gene sequence: CDR1 LGHDT, CDR2 YNNKEL (reference sequence). The CDR3 spans 17 residues. The ends were cut back, 3 bases at V and 4 bases at J, with 18 bases in the middle. CDR3 nucleotides: TGTGCCAGCAGCCACTGGCTACGAAGTTCGGCCACCGGGGAGCTGTTTTTT. It encodes CASSHWLRSSATGELFF.

The chain joins TRBV20-1 to TRBJ2-7; 8 bases line up with TRBD2. The CDR3 loop spans 14 amino acids. Germline assignment: CDR1 DFQATT and CDR2 SNEGSKA (reference sequence). Unmatched junction bases numbered 4, after V lost 1 base and J lost 2 bases. CDR3 protein: CSARVSGGAYEQYF. Written as DNA, the CDR3 is TGCAGTGCTAGAGTCAGCGGGGGTGCCTACGAGCAGTACTTC.

This clonotype was found a few times. This chain connects TRBV4-3 to TRBJ2-7; TRBD1 aligns across 11 bases. The junction had 8 bases not matched to a gene; V was cut back by 4 bases and J by 6 bases. CDR1 and CDR2 from the germline V gene are LGHNA and YSLEER. The length of the CDR3 is 15 residues. Here the CDR3 reads CASSLWTGGLGEQYF. CDR3 sequence (DNA): TGCGCCAGCAGCCTTTGGACAGGGGGCTTAGGCGAGCAGTACTTC.

This clonotype was detected a few times. The chain is built from TRBV7-2 and TRBJ2-7, with D perhaps matching TRBD2 (5 bases). V lost 5 bases and J lost 6, with 14 bases in between. Germline CDR1 reads SGHTA; CDR2 reads FQGNSA. The length of the CDR3 is 13 residues. The CDR3 bases are TGTGCCAGCAGCCTGAGGGCCAGTGGCGAGCAGTACTTC. Translation: CASSLRASGEQYF.

This clonotype was seen repeatedly, ten times or more. The rearrangement links TRBV12-3 or TRBV12-4 to TRBJ2-7; D is ambiguous. The CDR3 consists of 13 residues. The V and J ends lost 2 bases and 3 bases respectively, with 8 bases between them. CDR3 protein: CASSLIHLYEQYF. The DNA for the CDR3 is TGTGCCAGCAGTTTAATACACCTCTACGAGCAGTACTTC.